Each of the 24 T cell receptor beta chains below was sequenced from the same sample in a study of cytomegalovirus exposure and HLA in healthy donors (dated by TCRdb to about 2017). Library preparation used the immunoSEQ multiplex PCR assay. This is the immuneACCESS table as TCRdb keeps it, with only in-frame sequences that have V and J called. A part of the clones is gone; compared with another copy, unresolved V genes explain less than half, and the rest is unexplained. This sample lists roughly 200,000 clones; around 86% were detected once. 7.2% of the sample is in the top ten clones. Specimen: PBMCs. These receptors came from a man aged 25 to 45 in good health and CMV-seropositive.

V usage is TRBV7-9 and J usage is TRBJ2-7; D possibly uses TRBD1 or TRBD2 (5 bases each). Germline loops: CDR1 SEHNR, CDR2 FQNEAQ (reference sequence). Trimming removed 5 bases from V and 2 bases from J, with 16 bases in between. This CDR3 has 15 residues. CDR3 region: CASSPWGMSTYEQYF. CDR3 DNA sequence: TGTGCCAGCAGCCCGTGGGGGATGAGTACCTACGAGCAGTACTTC.

The chain joins TRBV5-1 to TRBJ2-2; the match to TRBD1 covers 8 bases. From germline, CDR1 is SGHRS and CDR2 YFSETQ. V dropped 4 bases and J dropped 6; count of bases not matched to a gene: 8. CDR3 length: 15 amino acids. The CDR3 DNA follows: TGCGCCAGCAGCCAACAGGGGGGTCCGGCCGGGGAGCTGTTTTTT. Residues: CASSQQGGPAGELFF.

This clone was observed a single time. The J gene is TRBJ1-4, the V gene TRBV2; no reliable D call. This CDR3 is 15 amino acids long. The V end was cut by 8 bases, the J end by 0 bases, with 13 bases between. CDR1 is SNHLY, CDR2 FYNNEI, per germline. CDR3 coding DNA: TGTGCCAGCCTTAAGCCGGGTGCAACTAATGAAAAACTGTTTTTT. Protein sequence: CASLKPGATNEKLFF.

The V call is TRBV19, the J call TRBJ1-6; 7 positions match TRBD1. CDR3 length: 15 residues. V lost 7 bases and J lost 0; bases outside the gene matches: 3. The germline CDR1 and CDR2 sequences are LNHDA and SQIVND (reference sequence). As DNA, the CDR3 is TGTGCCAGTACAACAGGGGCCTCCTATAATTCACCCCTCCACTTT. Its translation: CASTTGASYNSPLHF.

The chain links TRBV7-7 to TRBJ2-1; 7 bases agree with TRBD1. J was trimmed by 2 bases and V by 5 bases; bases with no gene match: 9. Germline lookup yields CDR1 SSHAT and CDR2 FNYEAQ (reference sequence). The CDR3 is 16 amino acids. Written as DNA, the CDR3 is TGTGCCAGCAGCCAGACGGACAGGCGACCCTACAATGAGCAGTTCTTC. It is translated as CASSQTDRRPYNEQFF.

CDR3: CASSEIGTGSSYEQYF. CDR3 sequence (DNA): TGTGCCAGCAGTGAGATAGGGACAGGGAGCTCCTACGAGCAGTACTTC. J is TRBJ2-7 and V is TRBV25-1; TRBD1 matches at 9 bases. CDR1 and CDR2 from the germline V gene are MGHDK and SYGVNS. The CDR3 consists of 16 residues. V was clipped by 3 bases and J by 0 bases; unmatched bases: 6.

This chain links TRBV28 with TRBJ2-1, with 7 bases identical to TRBD2. Germline V lookup: CDR1 MDHEN, CDR2 SYDVKM. This CDR3 is built from 14 residues. Trimming cost V 5 bases and J 8 bases; bases outside gene matches: 9. The CDR3 protein is CASSPTGLYDEQFF. The CDR3 nucleotides are TGTGCCAGCAGTCCCACGGGACTATACGATGAGCAGTTCTTC. Together with reference TRBV28 and TRBJ2-1, the CDR3 gives the full variable domain: DVKVTQSSRYLVKRTGEKVFLECVQDMDHENMFWYRQDPGLGLRLIYFSYDVKMKEKGDIPEGYSVSREKKERFSLILESASTNQTSMYLCASSPTGLYDEQFFGPGTRLTVL.

The chain is built from TRBV5-6 and TRBJ1-2; TRBD1 might be the D (6 bases). This CDR3 has 14 residues. Trimming took 2 bases from V and 4 from J, leaving 12 bases between them. Germline loops: CDR1 SGHDT, CDR2 YYEEEE. The CDR3 sequence: CASSLAQGTYGYTF. The CDR3 DNA reads TGTGCCAGCAGCTTAGCTCAGGGGACCTATGGCTACACCTTC.

This clone occurred a few times. J is TRBJ1-2 and V is TRBV6-1, with 7 bases aligning to TRBD1. Germline V gene data show CDR1 as MNHNS and CDR2 as SASEGT. CDR3 length: 12 amino acids. V trimming: 7 bases; J trimming: 5 bases; junction bases outside the gene matches: 4. The CDR3 loop is CASMGQSYGYTF. The CDR3 nucleotides are TGTGCCAGCATGGGACAGTCTTATGGCTACACCTTC.

The rearrangement uses TRBV2 and TRBJ2-7; D unclear. Germline values: CDR1 SNHLY, CDR2 FYNNEI. V gave up 3 bases and J gave up 4 bases, with 7 bases separating them. This CDR3 has 12 residues. DNA of the CDR3: TGTGCCAGCAGTGATGAAGGTTACGAGCAGTACTTC. This sequence encodes CASSDEGYEQYF.

V usage is TRBV27 and J usage is TRBJ2-3, with D possibly being TRBD2 (5 bases). The CDR3 covers 12 residues. Trimming pared 7 bases from V and 2 bases from J, leaving 7 bases between. Germline CDR1 and CDR2: MNHEY and SMNVEV (reference sequence). CDR3 nucleotide sequence: TGTGCCAGCAACGACTACACAGATACGCAGTATTTT. Encoded protein: CASNDYTDTQYF.

In nucleotides, the CDR3 is TGTGCCAGCAGCTACGTGGGGGATAGCAATCAGCCCCAGCATTTT. Amino acids: CASSYVGDSNQPQHF. This chain connects TRBV7-2 to TRBJ1-5; tentative D call: TRBD1 (5 bases). Germline CDR1 and CDR2: SGHTA and FQGNSA. The CDR3 length is 15 residues. V shed 4 bases and J shed 0 bases, with 10 bases lying between them.

This clone was recorded once. The chain recombines TRBV4-1 with TRBJ1-1, with 8 positions matching TRBD1. V shed 4 bases, J shed 8 bases, and the junction held 12 bases outside the gene matches. The CDR3 has 15 amino acids. CDR1 MGHRA and CDR2 YSYEKL come from the germline V gene. In DNA, the CDR3 is TGCGCCAGCAGCCGGATCTTCGACAGGGGCCCCGAAGCTTTCTTT. Its protein is CASSRIFDRGPEAFF.

The chain employs TRBV9 and TRBJ2-7, with 10 bases fitting TRBD1. Germline V gene sequence: CDR1 SGDLS, CDR2 YYNGEE. This CDR3 is built from 15 residues. The V and J ends lost 4 bases and 6 bases, in that order; junction bases with no gene match: 10. CDR3 region: CASSTSGTGVVEQYF. For the CDR3, the DNA is TGTGCCAGCAGCACATCCGGGACAGGGGTCGTCGAGCAGTACTTC.

This sequence joins TRBV27 and TRBJ2-7; D is perhaps TRBD1 (7 bases). Between the trimmed V and J ends, which lost 10 bases and 6 bases, there was a span of 13 bases. The CDR3 is 11 amino acids. Germline V gene sequence: CDR1 MNHEY, CDR2 SMNVEV (reference sequence). The CDR3 sequence is CATRGAREQYF. In DNA, the CDR3 is TGTGCCACCAGGGGGGCCCGCGAGCAGTACTTC.

This chain's CDR3 is CASSEQVLTEGYTF. CDR3 nucleotide sequence: TGTGCCAGCAGCGAACAGGTTCTAACAGAGGGCTACACCTTC. The rearrangement joins TRBV6-6 to TRBJ1-2; tentatively, D is TRBD1 (5 bases). CDR1 and CDR2 (germline): MNHNY, SVGAGI (reference sequence). CDR3 size: 14 residues. The V gene lost 6 bases and the J gene lost 8 bases, with 19 bases spanning the gap.

The rearrangement links TRBV19 to TRBJ2-1; D remains unclear. Germline CDR1 is LNHDA and CDR2 is SQIVND (reference sequence). Trimming shortened V by 5 bases and J by 3 bases, and 17 bases separated the two germline ends. This CDR3 comprises 16 residues. CDR3 amino acids: CASSDGWLGNYNEQFF. CDR3 bases: TGTGCCAGTAGTGACGGTTGGCTCGGCAACTACAATGAGCAGTTCTTC.

The chain employs TRBV11-2 and TRBJ1-4, with TRBD1 identical over 7 bases. The CDR3 consists of 13 residues. Trimming removed 5 bases from V and 7 bases from J; junction bases left unmatched: 4. Germline lookup yields CDR1 SGHAT and CDR2 FQNNGV. The CDR3 DNA reads TGTGCCAGCAGCAACAGGGACAGTGAAAAACTGTTTTTT. Protein product: CASSNRDSEKLFF. The variable domain in full, with the rest retrieved from reference TRBV11-2 and TRBJ1-4, is EAGVAQSPRYKIIEKRQSVAFWCNPISGHATLYWYQQILGQGPKLLIQFQNNGVVDDSQLPKDRFSAERLKGVDSTLKIQPAKLEDSAVYLCASSNRDSEKLFFGSGTQLSVL.

The chain employs TRBV15 and TRBJ2-7; TRBD2 matches 10 bases. The trim removed 6 bases at V and 6 bases at J, leaving 5 bases unmatched. This CDR3 is built from 13 residues. Germline CDR1 LNHNV, CDR2 YYDKDF (reference sequence). CDR3 region: CATRGSGRIEQYF. CDR3 in DNA: TGTGCCACCAGGGGTAGCGGGAGGATCGAGCAGTACTTC.

The table lists this clone with a count of one. The gene calls are TRBV5-1 and TRBJ2-3; 13 bases line up with TRBD2. The CDR3 sequence is 18 residues long. Germline CDR1 is SGHRS and CDR2 is YFSETQ. Trimming cost V 1 base and J 2 bases; bases outside gene matches: 7. Here the CDR3 reads CASSLRGLAGTNTDTQYF. The CDR3 DNA follows: TGCGCCAGCAGCTTGAGGGGACTAGCGGGAACTAACACAGATACGCAGTATTTT.

The chain uses TRBV28 and TRBJ2-3; maybe TRBD2 (5 bases). V lost 6 bases and J lost 2, with 12 bases in between. The germline V gene has CDR1 MDHEN and CDR2 SYDVKM. The CDR3 sequence is 14 residues long. The CDR3 loop reads CASSPALATDTQYF. The DNA of the CDR3 is TGTGCCAGCAGCCCAGCGCTAGCCACAGATACGCAGTATTTT.

V and J are TRBV7-9 and TRBJ1-5; D ambiguous. The CDR3 sequence is 13 residues long. The V end lost 2 bases, the J end lost 3 bases, and 5 bases lay between the germline ends. Germline loops: CDR1 SEHNR, CDR2 FQNEAQ (reference sequence). CDR3 coding DNA: TGTGCCAGCAGCTTATCCGACAATCAGCCCCAGCATTTT. Protein: CASSLSDNQPQHF. The variable domain in full, completed from reference TRBV7-9 and TRBJ1-5, reads DTGVSQNPRHKITKRGQNVTFRCDPISEHNRLYWYRQTLGQGPEFLTYFQNEAQLEKSRLLSDRFSAERPKGSFSTLEIQRTEQGDSAMYLCASSLSDNQPQHFGDGTRLSIL.

The rearrangement joins TRBV7-3 to TRBJ2-1, with D perhaps TRBD2 (6 bases). Trimming took off 3 bases at V and 2 bases at J, with 8 bases between the two ends. This CDR3 has 14 amino acids. Germline CDR1 reads SGHTA; CDR2 reads FQGTGA. CDR3 protein: CASSLGGTYNEQFF. Here the CDR3 DNA reads TGTGCCAGCAGCTTGGGCGGGACCTACAATGAGCAGTTCTTC. The full variable domain, rest sourced from reference TRBV7-3 and TRBJ2-1, is GAGVSQTPSNKVTEKGKYVELRCDPISGHTALYWYRQSLGQGPEFLIYFQGTGAADDSGLPNDRFFAVRPEGSVSTLKIQRTERGDSAVYLCASSLGGTYNEQFFGPGTRLTVL.

CDR3: CASSLRIRTWGYTF. CDR3 DNA: TGTGCCAGCAGCTTACGCATCCGTACATGGGGCTACACCTTC. The chain couples TRBV5-6 to TRBJ1-2, with no clear D. Germline CDR1 and CDR2: SGHDT and YYEEEE. CDR3 length: 14 amino acids. The V gene lost 2 bases and the J gene lost 8 bases, with 16 bases spanning the gap.